The rows below give T cell receptor beta chains drawn from one sample of a study of immune heterogeneity within non-small cell lung tumors. One entry per CDR3 protein, called by TCRdb with MiXCR from the multiplex PCR reads. The sample lists some 10,000 distinct CDR3 sequences, under 30% occurring once. Sequences were obtained from lung tumor tissue. The receptors were gathered from a woman aged 60 to 75 with non-small cell lung cancer. Each CDR3 is given with its conserved first and last residue. Each record gives: CDR3 protein, CDR3 DNA, clone size, D gene, J gene, V gene. The D gene is left open where the match is weak. A row's size may be missing; if present it is once, few, many or a size class.

CATSDGQGVNYGYTF	TGTGCCACCAGTGATGGACAGGGTGTGAACTATGGCTACACCTTC	NA	TRBD1	TRBJ1-2	TRBV24-1
CASSFGVGEQYF	TGTGCCAGCAGCTTCGGGGTGGGGGAGCAGTACTTC	many	NA	TRBJ2-7	TRBV7-8
CASLDRGSGANVLTF	TGTGCCAGCCTGGACAGGGGCTCTGGGGCCAACGTCCTGACTTTC	few	TRBD1	TRBJ2-6	TRBV2
CASSLSQWPLHF	TGTGCCAGCAGCTTATCCCAATGGCCCCTCCACTTT	medium-sized	NA	TRBJ1-6	TRBV7-8
CATVGYYNEQFF	TGTGCCACGGTAGGATATTACAATGAGCAGTTCTTC	many	NA	TRBJ2-1	TRBV11-2
CSATRVAEGDTQYF	TGCAGTGCTACCCGGGTAGCAGAGGGAGATACGCAGTATTTT	few	NA	TRBJ2-3	TRBV20-1
CASRPGRGHLYEQYF	TGTGCCAGCCGTCCGGGACGGGGGCACCTCTACGAGCAGTACTTC	medium-sized	NA	TRBJ2-7	TRBV2
CASSPTENYGYTF	TGTGCCAGCAGTCCGACAGAGAACTATGGCTACACCTTC	medium-sized	NA	TRBJ1-2	TRBV6-2/TRBV6-3
CASWGQGPYEQYF	TGTGCCAGCTGGGGACAGGGGCCCTACGAGCAGTACTTC	few	TRBD1	TRBJ2-7	TRBV25-1
CASSKRQRGSPLHF	TGTGCCAGCAGCAAGAGACAACGGGGTTCACCCCTCCACTTT	medium-sized	NA	TRBJ1-6	TRBV12-3/TRBV12-4
CASSAGQGYSDTQYF	TGTGCCAGCAGCGCGGGACAGGGCTATTCAGATACGCAGTATTTT	NA	TRBD1	TRBJ2-3	TRBV9
CSAQEDRIDYEQYF	TGCAGTGCTCAGGAGGACAGGATAGACTACGAGCAGTACTTC	NA	TRBD1	TRBJ2-7	TRBV20-1
CASSFGQGGNQPQHF	TGTGCCAGCAGCTTCGGACAGGGGGGTAACCAGCCCCAGCATTTT	medium-sized	TRBD1	TRBJ1-5	TRBV7-2
CASSMTGSRTAFF	TGTGCCAGCAGTATGACAGGATCCCGTACAGCTTTCTTT	many	NA	TRBJ1-1	TRBV27
CASSLNLATTGELFF	TGTGCCAGCAGCTTAAACCTAGCTACCACCGGGGAGCTGTTTTTT	many	NA	TRBJ2-2	TRBV7-2
CASRRDDPYEQYF	TGTGCCAGCAGGCGGGACGACCCCTACGAGCAGTACTTC	NA	NA	TRBJ2-7	TRBV6-1
CASSWGQGAKRDGYTF	TGTGCCAGCAGTTGGGGACAGGGGGCTAAAAGGGATGGCTACACCTTC	medium-sized	TRBD1	TRBJ1-2	TRBV6-1
CSARDTSAGLAGVYNEQFF	TGCAGTGCTAGAGATACGAGTGCGGGACTAGCGGGAGTCTACAATGAGCAGTTCTTC	few	TRBD2	TRBJ2-1	TRBV20-1
CASSGDTAYEQYF	TGTGCCAGCAGTGGTGACACAGCCTACGAGCAGTACTTC	medium-sized	NA	TRBJ2-7	TRBV2
CASSPRAGGLTIGEQFF	TGTGCTAGCAGCCCTCGGGCAGGGGGCCTGACAATAGGGGAGCAGTTCTTC	NA	TRBD1	TRBJ2-1	TRBV7-7
CSARVPSQETQYF	TGCAGTGCTAGAGTCCCCAGCCAAGAGACCCAGTACTTC	medium-sized	NA	TRBJ2-5	TRBV20-1
CASSDSGAFF	TGTGCCAGCAGTGATTCGGGGGCTTTCTTT	NA	NA	TRBJ1-1	TRBV6-1
CASIQGGGAPGNTIYF	TGTGCCAGCATCCAGGGAGGAGGGGCCCCTGGAAACACCATATATTTT	NA	NA	TRBJ1-3	TRBV3-1
CASSYQGTAQHF	TGTGCCAGCAGTTACCAAGGGACAGCCCAGCATTTT	medium-sized	TRBD1	TRBJ1-5	TRBV6-2/TRBV6-3
CAIRDGSYEQYF	TGTGCCATCCGGGATGGTTCCTACGAGCAGTACTTC	many	NA	TRBJ2-7	TRBV10-3
CASSLSMYTEAFF	TGTGCCAGCAGTTTATCAATGTACACTGAAGCTTTCTTT	NA	NA	TRBJ1-1	TRBV27
CAWSARPGRASYEQYF	TGTGCCTGGAGTGCCAGGCCTGGACGGGCATCCTACGAGCAGTACTTC	medium-sized	NA	TRBJ2-7	TRBV30
CASSDRVNYGYTF	TGTGCCAGTAGTGACAGGGTTAACTATGGCTACACCTTC	medium-sized	TRBD1	TRBJ1-2	TRBV19
CASRQLGSNEKLFF	TGTGCCAGCAGACAGCTGGGGTCTAATGAAAAACTGTTTTTT	many	NA	TRBJ1-4	TRBV6-1
CASSYEGASTDTQYF	TGTGCCAGCAGTTACGAGGGGGCGAGCACAGATACGCAGTATTTT	many	TRBD1	TRBJ2-3	TRBV6-2/TRBV6-3
CAWAGLAGTSNEQYF	TGTGCCTGGGCGGGACTAGCGGGAACTTCGAACGAGCAGTACTTC	medium-sized	TRBD2	TRBJ2-7	TRBV30
CASGTDFSPLHF	TGTGCCAGCGGGACAGATTTTTCACCCCTCCACTTT	NA	TRBD1	TRBJ1-6	TRBV6-2/TRBV6-3
CASLYTGDYGYTF	TGTGCCAGCTTATATACAGGGGACTATGGCTACACCTTC	medium-sized	TRBD1	TRBJ1-2	TRBV28
CASRGLRETQYF	TGTGCCAGTAGGGGGCTTCGGGAGACCCAGTACTTC	few	TRBD1	TRBJ2-5	TRBV7-9
CSARAEWQGHTDTQYF	TGCAGTGCTAGAGCCGAGTGGCAGGGACACACAGATACGCAGTATTTT	NA	NA	TRBJ2-3	TRBV20-1
CASSLGRFANNEQFF	TGTGCCAGCAGCTTAGGAAGGTTTGCGAACAATGAGCAGTTCTTC	NA	NA	TRBJ2-1	TRBV11-2
CSAQAGHSYNEQFF	TGCAGTGCTCAGGCGGGACACTCCTACAATGAGCAGTTCTTC	NA	NA	TRBJ2-1	TRBV20-1
CSVPFAGRTEGYTF	TGCAGCGTGCCGTTCGCAGGGAGAACCGAGGGCTACACCTTC	medium-sized	NA	TRBJ1-2	TRBV29-1